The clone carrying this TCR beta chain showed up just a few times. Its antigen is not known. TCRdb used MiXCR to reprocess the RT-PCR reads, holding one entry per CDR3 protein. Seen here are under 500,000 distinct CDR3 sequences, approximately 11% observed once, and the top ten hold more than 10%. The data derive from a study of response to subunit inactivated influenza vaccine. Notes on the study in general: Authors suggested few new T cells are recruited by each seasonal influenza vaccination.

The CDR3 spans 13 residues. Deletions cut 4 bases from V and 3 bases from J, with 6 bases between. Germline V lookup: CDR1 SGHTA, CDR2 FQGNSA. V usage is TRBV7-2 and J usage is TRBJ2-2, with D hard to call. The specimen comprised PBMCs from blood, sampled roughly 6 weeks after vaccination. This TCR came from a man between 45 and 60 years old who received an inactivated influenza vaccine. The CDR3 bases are TGTGCCAGCAGCTCCGTGTACACCGGGGAGCTGTTTTTT. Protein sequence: CASSSVYTGELFF.